The sequence of this TCR beta chain was determined in a study of blood T cell repertoires in COVID-19 (TCRdb year 2020). Regarding the complete study: Samples from collaborators originated in the United States, Italy and Spain and spanned both the acute and convalescent phases of COVID-19. The prospective study material was composed of cDNA or gDNA derived from T cells, B-cell-depleted T cells, or PBMCs. Deeply sampled blood TCRbeta repertoires from subjects exposed to, actively infected with, or recovered from COVID-19 were included in the dataset. The repertoires were released in a freely available public database meant as a resource for research on the immune response to SARS-CoV-2. The samples were drawn from the first 160 participants of the ongoing ImmuneRACE study and from 950 to 1,500 subjects provided by 6 global collaborators. Nearly every sample came with metadata listing a de-identified subject ID, COVID-19 status, age in years and sex. Where HLA class I and class II types were available, the types were taken from metadata supplied by the sample provider, not from assay-based typing. Broader findings and caveats from the paper: How much clinical and demographic metadata was included differed by source and by participant, and the metadata was provided uncurated.

Counting both end residues, the CDR3 totals 13 amino acids. Via the germline V gene (reference sequence), CDR1 is SGHNT and CDR2 YYREEE. At one collaborating source in Seattle, patients were enrolled during active infection and were followed longitudinally through the course of disease. Whole blood was collected in K2EDTA tubes by collaborating institutions according to the institutions' own protocols. For TCRbeta analysis, collaborator samples were shipped as frozen whole blood, as isolated PBMCs, or as DNA extracted from either sample type. The immunoSEQ Assay, a bias-controlled multiplex PCR, was used to amplify TCRbeta CDR3 regions from genomic DNA. As for the original processing: Within the assay, amplification of reference gene primers was used to estimate how many nucleated cells each sample contained. To quantify the absolute abundance of each unique TCRbeta CDR3 rearrangement, sequence reads were collapsed and filtered. Productive Simpson clonality was computed per sample as the square root of Simpson's diversity index over productive rearrangements. TCRdb took over this immuneACCESS table, retaining in-frame rearrangements with V and J assigned. Such tables are incomplete; in checked studies, under half of the missing clones stem from an unresolved V gene, and the remainder is unexplained. Clone size and V and J calls were adopted from that table, with D and trimming inferred from the DNA. Recorded for this sample are some 210,000 clones; 90% to 95% of them occurred a single time. 0.75% to 1% of the sample is in the top ten clones.

About this clone: Its antigen is not yet known. The conserved final phenylalanine or tryptophan is absent from the CDR3, which likely points to a read error. Because the CDR3's place on the DNA is in doubt, the DNA is left out and the CDR3 is given as listed by TCRdb.

The receptor chain draws on TRBV5-4 and TRBJ2-3; the tabulated D call, TRBD2, remains unverified against the DNA. Sequenced material: peripheral blood. The origin of this receptor is a man aged 60 to 75 with COVID-19, enrolled during active disease. The CDR3 reads CASSLDRTSDPPS.